Sequencing of this T cell receptor beta chain was carried out in a study of shared clonotypes between healthy human individuals. This CDR3 is built from 13 residues. The germline V gene has CDR1 MDHEN and CDR2 SYDVKM. Trimming took off 10 bases at V and 4 bases at J, with 17 bases between the two ends. Assay: immunoSEQ multiplex PCR; the TCRdb copy retains only in-frame clones and omits some. The data show some 470,000 clones, with 60% to 85% seen just once and 10% to 15% held by the top ten. The clonotype comes from a woman in her 40s in good health. Some clones in this sample may be carry-over from other donors' samples. The chain joins TRBV28 to TRBJ2-7; D call uncertain. Sequenced: PBMCs. The CDR3 loop is CATYRLTPYEQYF. CDR3 bases: TGTGCCACCTACCGGCTGACTCCTTACGAGCAGTACTTC.